These 19 T cell receptor beta chains originate from one sample sequenced in a study of Ad26.COV2.S vaccination and SARS-CoV-2 variants. Using immunoSEQ multiplex PCR, the repertoire was profiled, and TCRdb retains in-frame clones only, with some absent. The table includes 300,000 to 350,000 clones, roughly 90% detected once. Treatment described: about 20 received Ad26.COV2.S at low or high dose, single or two shots; five or six received placebo; per-sample allocation not given. Samples analyzed were those drawn on day 63 after the first vaccine or placebo injection. This material consisted of peripheral blood, taken in a trial of Ad26.COV2.S vaccine versus placebo. The receptors were sampled from a person aged 18-60 years who received the Ad26.COV2.S COVID-19 vaccine or a placebo.

The chain is built from TRBV13 and TRBJ2-1; unclear D gene. The V and J ends lost 0 bases and 4 bases respectively, with 13 bases between them. The CDR3 totals 16 residues. Germline CDR1 PRHDT, CDR2 FYEKMQ (reference sequence). CDR3 sequence (DNA): TGTGCCAGCAGCTTAGGGCTGGCGCGGCCTTACAATGAGCAGTTCTTC. Its protein is CASSLGLARPYNEQFF. Looking up the rest from reference TRBV13 and TRBJ2-1 gives the full variable domain: AAGVIQSPRHLIKEKRETATLKCYPIPRHDTVYWYQQGPGQDPQFLISFYEKMQSDKGSIPDRFSAQQFSDYHSELNMSSLELGDSALYFCASSLGLARPYNEQFFGPGTRLTVL.

V usage is TRBV3-1 (or the pseudogene TRBV3-2) and J usage is TRBJ2-2; TRBD2 is a possible D gene (6 bases). The V gene lost 2 bases and the J gene lost 4 bases, with 8 bases spanning the gap. CDR3 length equals 14 residues. CDR1 is LGHDT and CDR2 is YNNKEL in the germline V gene (reference sequence). CDR3 amino acids: CASSQWGGTGELFF. The CDR3 DNA sequence: TGTGCCAGCAGCCAATGGGGAGGCACCGGGGAGCTGTTTTTT.

This chain links TRBV28 with TRBJ2-7; 8 bases are shared with TRBD2. From germline, CDR1 is MDHEN and CDR2 SYDVKM. This CDR3 spans 13 amino acids. V lost 7 bases, J lost 0 bases, and 2 bases stayed unmatched. CDR3 sequence: CASTGGVSYEQYF. Here the CDR3 DNA reads TGTGCCAGCACCGGGGGGGTCTCCTACGAGCAGTACTTC.

CDR3 region: CASSSGTEGEKLFF. In DNA form, the CDR3 reads TGTGCCAGCAGCTCCGGGACAGAAGGAGAAAAACTGTTTTTT. The chain carries TRBV3-1 (or the pseudogene TRBV3-2) and TRBJ1-4; 7 positions agree with TRBD1. The CDR3 totals 14 residues. Germline lookup yields CDR1 LGHDT and CDR2 YNNKEL (reference sequence). Germline trimming cut 5 bases from V and 8 bases from J; bases unmatched to any gene: 8.

This chain connects TRBV5-1 to TRBJ1-1, with 10 bases identical to TRBD1. The CDR3 runs to 15 residues. The germline V gene encodes CDR1 SGHRS and CDR2 YFSETQ. J gave up 8 bases and V 4 bases, and 11 bases lay outside the gene matches. The chain's CDR3 is CASSPSSGTGAEAFF. In DNA, the CDR3 is TGCGCCAGCAGCCCTTCTTCGGGGACAGGGGCGGAAGCTTTCTTT.

The J gene is TRBJ2-2, the V gene TRBV5-1; 7 bases fit TRBD1. With V trimmed by 6 bases and J by 6 bases, 8 bases remained unmatched. The CDR3 covers 14 residues. Per germline, CDR1 SGHRS and CDR2 YFSETQ. The CDR3 DNA reads as TGCGCCAGCAAGGGGCAGGGGGTAGCCGGGGAGCTGTTTTTT. This sequence encodes CASKGQGVAGELFF.

V and J are TRBV7-6 and TRBJ2-1; D is ambiguous. The CDR3 sequence is 13 residues long. The V end lost 5 bases, the J end lost 0 bases, and 5 bases lay between the germline ends. The germline V gene encodes CDR1 SGHVS and CDR2 FNYEAQ. The chain's CDR3 is CASSSNSYNEQFF. CDR3 sequence (DNA): TGTGCCAGCAGCAGCAACTCCTACAATGAGCAGTTCTTC.

The CDR3 region has the DNA TGTGCCAGCAGCTTAGTTGCAGGGAACCAGCCCCAGCATTTT. It encodes CASSLVAGNQPQHF. This chain uses TRBV7-2 with TRBJ1-5, with a possible D match to TRBD1 (5 bases). The CDR3 is made up of 14 amino acids. Trimming cost V 1 base and J 7 bases, with 11 bases left between them. Looked up from germline, CDR1 is SGHTA and CDR2 is FQGNSA.

This clone was observed a single time. J is TRBJ1-2 and V is TRBV11-2; no clear D. The CDR3 extends over 15 amino acids. Looked up from germline, CDR1 is SGHAT and CDR2 is FQNNGV. The V end lost 5 bases, the J end lost 3 bases, and 16 bases lay between the germline ends. The CDR3 nucleotides are TGTGCCAGCAGCCCGAGAGGGTTTGAGGACTATGGCTACACCTTC. Translation gives CASSPRGFEDYGYTF.

The sample holds a few counts of this clone. V usage is TRBV4-3 and J usage is TRBJ1-5; D may be TRBD1 (6 bases). Per germline, CDR1 LGHNA and CDR2 YSLEER. The CDR3 totals 15 residues. The V gene lost 0 bases and the J gene lost 5 bases, with 11 bases spanning the gap. CDR3 sequence (DNA): TGCGCCAGCAGCCAAGATACAGGGAAATATCAGCCCCAGCATTTT. This translates into CASSQDTGKYQPQHF.

The genes are TRBV4-1 and TRBJ2-5, with a weak D call TRBD1 (6 bases). V dropped 5 bases and J dropped 4 bases, with 17 bases sitting between them. The CDR3 totals 15 residues. Germline V CDR1 and CDR2: MGHRA, YSYEKL. The CDR3, as DNA: TGCGCCAGCAGCAAACAGGGAAATATCGGAGAGACCCAGTACTTC. Translating gives CASSKQGNIGETQYF.

This clone was seen more than once but under ten times. The CDR3: CASSIQPGTSWEQYF. The CDR3 region has the DNA TGTGCCAGCAGCATACAGCCGGGTACGAGTTGGGAGCAGTACTTC. The rearrangement joins TRBV7-2 to TRBJ2-7, with no clear D. Germline CDR1 reads SGHTA; CDR2 reads FQGNSA. The CDR3 runs 15 residues. The V gene lost 5 bases and the J gene lost 7 bases, with 21 bases spanning the gap.

The V and J genes are TRBV14 and TRBJ2-1; D is ambiguous. Per the germline V gene, CDR1 is SGHDN and CDR2 is FVKESK. There are 14 residues in the CDR3. The germline V and J ends were trimmed by 0 bases and 4 bases, with 7 bases remaining between them. This CDR3 is CASSQDSPYNEQFF. The CDR3 DNA sequence: TGTGCCAGCAGCCAAGATAGTCCTTACAATGAGCAGTTCTTC. Looking up the rest from reference TRBV14 and TRBJ2-1 gives the full variable domain: EAGVTQFPSHSVIEKGQTVTLRCDPISGHDNLYWYRRVMGKEIKFLLHFVKESKQDESGMPNNRFLAERTGGTYSTLKVQPAELEDSGVYFCASSQDSPYNEQFFGPGTRLTVL.

The V and J genes are TRBV19 and TRBJ1-1, with D hard to call. CDR3 length equals 11 residues. Germline V gene lookup returns CDR1 LNHDA and CDR2 SQIVND (reference sequence). Deletions cut 7 bases from V and 5 bases from J, with 8 bases between. For the CDR3, the DNA is TGTGCCAGTATTTGGGTAACTGAAGCTTTCTTT. Translated: CASIWVTEAFF.

The chain is built from TRBV19 and TRBJ1-6; D unresolved. Germline CDR1 and CDR2: LNHDA and SQIVND (reference sequence). The CDR3 totals 16 residues. V gave up 3 bases and J gave up 0 bases, with 9 bases separating them. CDR3 residues: CASSMEGVSYNSPLHF. Written as DNA, the CDR3 is TGTGCCAGTAGTATGGAGGGCGTCTCCTATAATTCACCCCTCCACTTT.

The chain combines TRBV24-1 with TRBJ1-1, with D uncertain. Trimming cost V 0 bases and J 7 bases, with 8 bases left between them. Germline V CDR1 and CDR2: KGHDR, SFDVKD. The CDR3 consists of 13 residues. The CDR3 here is CATSDLRGGEAFF. The CDR3 DNA reads TGTGCCACCAGTGATTTGAGAGGAGGTGAAGCTTTCTTT.

The chain links TRBV9 to TRBJ1-4; TRBD1 is a possible D gene (5 bases). V was pared by 3 bases and J by 4 bases, with 10 bases between. The CDR3 runs to 14 residues. Germline V gene sequence: CDR1 SGDLS, CDR2 YYNGEE. CDR3 bases: TGTGCCAGCAGCGCGGGGGACGGTAATGAAAAACTGTTTTTT. As protein: CASSAGDGNEKLFF. Using reference TRBV9 and TRBJ1-4 for the parts outside the CDR3, the full variable domain is DSGVTQTPKHLITATGQRVTLRCSPRSGDLSVYWYQQSLDQGLQFLIQYYNGEERAKGNILERFSAQQFPDLHSELNLSSLELGDSALYFCASSAGDGNEKLFFGSGTQLSVL.

This chain connects TRBV19 to TRBJ2-1, with a weak D call TRBD1 (6 bases). V was pared by 7 bases and J by 7 bases, with 17 bases between. Germline CDR1 and CDR2: LNHDA and SQIVND (reference sequence). The CDR3 is 14 amino acids. The chain's CDR3 is CASMSQGKGNEQFF. For the CDR3, the DNA is TGTGCCAGTATGTCACAGGGAAAGGGGAATGAGCAGTTCTTC.

The chain recombines TRBV5-1 with TRBJ2-3, with no clear D. Trimming removed 0 bases from V and 2 bases from J, with 7 bases in between. In germline, CDR1 is SGHRS, CDR2 YFSETQ. This CDR3 has 14 amino acids. CDR3 coding DNA: TGCGCCAGCAGCTTGGTGGCCAACACAGATACGCAGTATTTT. Amino acid sequence: CASSLVANTDTQYF.